This T cell receptor (beta chain) was identified in a study of blood T cells in healthy people across ages. With a J-beta primer mix and a sample-barcoded 5' primer, a second PCR ran about 7 to 12 cycles. TCRdb recomputed calls from the 5' RACE reads with MiXCR, one row per CDR3 protein. The data show hundreds of thousands of distinct CDR3 sequences, with around 21% seen just once and 3% to 4.5% held by the top ten. This clonotype was sampled from a man in his 70s in good health. The sequenced material came from blood.

The CDR3 loop reads CASIPGTSGNYEQYF. For the CDR3, the DNA is TGTGCCAGCATACCCGGGACTAGCGGGAACTACGAGCAGTACTTC. The rearrangement links TRBV7-9 to TRBJ2-7; 13 nucleotides align to TRBD2. This CDR3 contains 15 residues. CDR1 is SEHNR, CDR2 FQNEAQ, per germline (reference sequence). V trimming: 7 bases; J trimming: 3 bases; junction bases outside the gene matches: 6.